This T cell receptor beta chain originates from a study of cytomegalovirus exposure and HLA in healthy donors. Across the whole study: Both the roughly 120 validation repertoires and the approximately 640 first-cohort repertoires used the same platform, as reported by a later analysis. Overall study results and limits: Associated with cytomegalovirus, according to the listing, were 164 TCR beta chains.

Worth noting for this clone: The antigen is not known.

The V gene end was trimmed by 4 bases and the J gene end by 0 bases; junction bases not matched to a gene: 3. CDR3 length equals 16 residues. The donors formed part of the roughly 120-subject validation cohort, distinct from the approximately 640-subject first cohort. Sequenced by immunoSEQ multiplex PCR; TCRdb stores in-frame clones only, minus some. The sample carries more than 95,000 clones, about 96% recorded once. The source of this sequence is a man younger than 35 in good health and CMV-seronegative. V and J are TRBV5-3 and TRBJ2-1; 11 bases map to TRBD2. TRBV5-3 is annotated as an ORF whose role is uncertain. Source material: PBMCs. CDR3 protein: CARSPGLADSYNEQFF. In nucleotides, the CDR3 is TGTGCCAGAAGCCCGGGACTAGCGGACTCCTACAATGAGCAGTTCTTC.